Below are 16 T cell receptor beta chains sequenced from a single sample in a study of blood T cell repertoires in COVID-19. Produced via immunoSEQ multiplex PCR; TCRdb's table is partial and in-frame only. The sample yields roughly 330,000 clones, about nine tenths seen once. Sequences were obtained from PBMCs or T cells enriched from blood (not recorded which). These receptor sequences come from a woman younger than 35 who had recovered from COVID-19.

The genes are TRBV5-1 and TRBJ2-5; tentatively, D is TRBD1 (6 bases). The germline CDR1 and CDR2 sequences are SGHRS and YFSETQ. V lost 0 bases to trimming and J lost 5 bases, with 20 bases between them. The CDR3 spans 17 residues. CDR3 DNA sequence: TGCGCCAGCAGCTTGGGGTCCGGGACAAGAAGGTTTGAGACCCAGTACTTC. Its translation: CASSLGSGTRRFETQYF.

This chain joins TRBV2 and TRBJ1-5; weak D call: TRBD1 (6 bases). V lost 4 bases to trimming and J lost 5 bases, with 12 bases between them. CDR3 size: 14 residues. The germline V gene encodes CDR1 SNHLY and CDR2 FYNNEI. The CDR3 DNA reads TGTGCCAGCAGTGGGACAGCTCGGGATCAGCCCCAGCATTTT. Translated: CASSGTARDQPQHF.

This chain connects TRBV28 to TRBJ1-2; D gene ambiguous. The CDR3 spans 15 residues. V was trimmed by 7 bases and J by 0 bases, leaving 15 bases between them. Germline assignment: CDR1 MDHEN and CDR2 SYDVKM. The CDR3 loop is CASTLLVRTNYGYTF. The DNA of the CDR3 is TGTGCCAGCACCCTTTTGGTCAGGACTAACTATGGCTACACCTTC.

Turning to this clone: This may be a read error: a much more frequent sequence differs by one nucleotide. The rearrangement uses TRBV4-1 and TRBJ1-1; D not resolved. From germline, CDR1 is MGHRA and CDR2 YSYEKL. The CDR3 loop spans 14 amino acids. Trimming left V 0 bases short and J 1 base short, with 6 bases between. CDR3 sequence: CASSQDPRNTEAFF. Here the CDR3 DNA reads TGCGCCAGCAGCCAAGATCCGAGGAACACTGAAGCTTTCTTT.

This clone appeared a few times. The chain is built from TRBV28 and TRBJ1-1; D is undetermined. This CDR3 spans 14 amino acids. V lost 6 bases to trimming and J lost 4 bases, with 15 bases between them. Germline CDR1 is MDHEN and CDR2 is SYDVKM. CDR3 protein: CASRRIGAFTEAFF. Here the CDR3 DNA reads TGTGCCAGCAGGCGGATTGGCGCTTTCACTGAAGCTTTCTTT.

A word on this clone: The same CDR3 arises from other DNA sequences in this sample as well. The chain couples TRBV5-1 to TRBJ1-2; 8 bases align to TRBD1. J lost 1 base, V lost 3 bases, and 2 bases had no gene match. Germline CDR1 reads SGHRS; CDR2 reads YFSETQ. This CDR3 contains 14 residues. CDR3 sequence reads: CASSSGQGNYGYTF. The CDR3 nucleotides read TGCGCCAGCAGCTCCGGACAGGGTAACTATGGCTACACCTTC.

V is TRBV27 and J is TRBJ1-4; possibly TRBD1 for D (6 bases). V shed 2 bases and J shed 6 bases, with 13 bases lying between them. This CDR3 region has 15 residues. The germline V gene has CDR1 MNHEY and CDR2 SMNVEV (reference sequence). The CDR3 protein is CASSLIGRGDEKLFF. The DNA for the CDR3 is TGTGCCAGCAGTTTAATTGGCAGGGGTGATGAAAAACTGTTTTTT.

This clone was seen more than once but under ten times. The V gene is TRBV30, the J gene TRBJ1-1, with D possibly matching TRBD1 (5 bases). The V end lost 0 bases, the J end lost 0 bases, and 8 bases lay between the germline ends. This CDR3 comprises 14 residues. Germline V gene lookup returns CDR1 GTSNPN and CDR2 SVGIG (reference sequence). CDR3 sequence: CAWSVGAMNTEAFF. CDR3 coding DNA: TGTGCCTGGAGTGTAGGGGCGATGAACACTGAAGCTTTCTTT. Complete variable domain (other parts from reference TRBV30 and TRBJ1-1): SQTIHQWPATLVQPVGSPLSLECTVEGTSNPNLYWYRQAAGRGLQLLFYSVGIGQISSEVPQNLSASRPQDRQFILSSKKLLLSDSGFYLCAWSVGAMNTEAFFGQGTRLTVV.

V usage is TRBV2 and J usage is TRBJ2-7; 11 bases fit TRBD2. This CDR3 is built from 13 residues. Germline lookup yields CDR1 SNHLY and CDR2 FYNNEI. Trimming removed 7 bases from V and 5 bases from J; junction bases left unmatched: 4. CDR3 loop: CASTGTSGDEQYF. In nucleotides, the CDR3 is TGTGCCAGCACCGGGACTAGCGGTGACGAGCAGTACTTC.

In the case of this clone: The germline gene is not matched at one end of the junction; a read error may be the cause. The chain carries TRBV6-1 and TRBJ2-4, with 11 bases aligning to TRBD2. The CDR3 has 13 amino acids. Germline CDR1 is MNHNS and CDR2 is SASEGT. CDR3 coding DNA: TGTGCCAGCAGTGAGGCTAGCGGGGGGCCCACGCACTTC. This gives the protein CASSEASGGPTHF.

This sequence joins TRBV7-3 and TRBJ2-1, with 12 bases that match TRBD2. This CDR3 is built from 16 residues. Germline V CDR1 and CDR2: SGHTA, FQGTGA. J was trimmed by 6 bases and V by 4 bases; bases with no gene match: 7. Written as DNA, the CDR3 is TGTGCCAGCAGCTCAGAGGGACTAGCGGGTCTCAATGAGCAGTTCTTC. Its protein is CASSSEGLAGLNEQFF.

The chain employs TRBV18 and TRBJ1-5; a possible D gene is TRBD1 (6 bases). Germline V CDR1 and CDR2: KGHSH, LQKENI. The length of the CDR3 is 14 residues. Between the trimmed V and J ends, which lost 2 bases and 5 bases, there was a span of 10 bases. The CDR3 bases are TGTGCCAGCTCACCAGGGGGCAAGGATCAGCCCCAGCATTTT. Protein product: CASSPGGKDQPQHF.

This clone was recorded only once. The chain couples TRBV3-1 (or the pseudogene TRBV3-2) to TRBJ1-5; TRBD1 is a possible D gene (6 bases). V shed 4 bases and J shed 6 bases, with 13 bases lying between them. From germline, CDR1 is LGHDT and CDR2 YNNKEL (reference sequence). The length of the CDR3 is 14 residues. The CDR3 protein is CASSPSGGTQPQHF. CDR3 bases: TGTGCCAGCAGCCCGTCGGGGGGCACTCAGCCCCAGCATTTT.

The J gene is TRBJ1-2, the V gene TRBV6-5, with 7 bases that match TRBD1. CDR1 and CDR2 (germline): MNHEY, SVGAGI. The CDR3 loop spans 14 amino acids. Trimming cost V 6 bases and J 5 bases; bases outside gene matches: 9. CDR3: CASSLDRARYGYTF. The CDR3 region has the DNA TGTGCCAGCAGCCTCGACAGGGCGAGGTATGGCTACACCTTC.

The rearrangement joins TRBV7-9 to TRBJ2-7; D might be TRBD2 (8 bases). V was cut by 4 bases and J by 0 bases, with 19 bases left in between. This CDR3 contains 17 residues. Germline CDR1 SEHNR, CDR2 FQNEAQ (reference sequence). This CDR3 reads CASSSRGGQGDSYEQYF. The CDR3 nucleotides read TGTGCCAGCAGCTCCCGGGGGGGCCAGGGGGACTCCTACGAGCAGTACTTC.

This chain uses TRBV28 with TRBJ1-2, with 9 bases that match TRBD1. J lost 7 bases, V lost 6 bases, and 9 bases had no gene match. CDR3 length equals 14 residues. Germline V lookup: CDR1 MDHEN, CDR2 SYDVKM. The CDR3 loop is CASREQGQGSGYTF. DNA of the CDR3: TGTGCCAGCAGGGAGCAGGGACAGGGAAGTGGCTACACCTTC.